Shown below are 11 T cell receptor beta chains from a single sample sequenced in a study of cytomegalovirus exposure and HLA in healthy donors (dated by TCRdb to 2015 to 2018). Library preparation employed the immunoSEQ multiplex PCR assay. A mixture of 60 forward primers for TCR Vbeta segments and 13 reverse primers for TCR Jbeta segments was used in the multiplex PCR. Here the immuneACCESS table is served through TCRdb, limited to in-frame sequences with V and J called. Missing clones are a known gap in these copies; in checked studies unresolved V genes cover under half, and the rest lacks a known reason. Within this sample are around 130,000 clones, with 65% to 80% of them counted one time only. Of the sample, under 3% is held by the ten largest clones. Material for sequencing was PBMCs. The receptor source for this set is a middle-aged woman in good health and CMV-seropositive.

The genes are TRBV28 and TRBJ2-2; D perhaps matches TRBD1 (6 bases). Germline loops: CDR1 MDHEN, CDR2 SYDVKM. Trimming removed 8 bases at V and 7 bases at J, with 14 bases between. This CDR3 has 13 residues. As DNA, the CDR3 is TGTGCCAGCGGCTCACAGGGACACGGGGAGCTGTTTTTT. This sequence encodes CASGSQGHGELFF. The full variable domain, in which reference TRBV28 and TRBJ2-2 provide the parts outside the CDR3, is DVKVTQSSRYLVKRTGEKVFLECVQDMDHENMFWYRQDPGLGLRLIYFSYDVKMKEKGDIPEGYSVSREKKERFSLILESASTNQTSMYLCASGSQGHGELFFGEGSRLTVL.

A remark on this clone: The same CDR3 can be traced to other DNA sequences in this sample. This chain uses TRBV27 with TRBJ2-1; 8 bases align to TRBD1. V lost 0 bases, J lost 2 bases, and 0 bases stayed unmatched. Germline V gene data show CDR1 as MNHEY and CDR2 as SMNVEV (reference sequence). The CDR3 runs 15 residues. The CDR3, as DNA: TGTGCCAGCAGTTTATCGACAGGGGCCTACAATGAGCAGTTCTTC. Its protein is CASSLSTGAYNEQFF.

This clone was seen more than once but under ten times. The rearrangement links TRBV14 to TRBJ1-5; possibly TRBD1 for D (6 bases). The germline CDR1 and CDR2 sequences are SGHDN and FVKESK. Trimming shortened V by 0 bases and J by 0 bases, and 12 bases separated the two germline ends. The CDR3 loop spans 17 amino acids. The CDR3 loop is CASSQEGRGYSNQPQHF. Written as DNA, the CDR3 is TGTGCCAGCAGCCAAGAAGGCAGGGGATATAGCAATCAGCCCCAGCATTTT.

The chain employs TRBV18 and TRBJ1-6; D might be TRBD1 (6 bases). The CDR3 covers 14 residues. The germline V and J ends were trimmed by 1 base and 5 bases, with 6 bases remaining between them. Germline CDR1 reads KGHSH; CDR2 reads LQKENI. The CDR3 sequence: CASSPRTDNSPLHF. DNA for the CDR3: TGTGCCAGCTCACCACGGACAGATAATTCACCCCTCCACTTT.

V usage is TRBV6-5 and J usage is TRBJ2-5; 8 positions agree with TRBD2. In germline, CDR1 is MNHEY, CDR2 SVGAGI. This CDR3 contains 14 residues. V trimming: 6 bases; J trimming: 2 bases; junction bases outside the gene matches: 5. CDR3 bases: TGTGCCAGCAGCCAACTAGCGGTTCAAGAGACCCAGTACTTC. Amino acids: CASSQLAVQETQYF.

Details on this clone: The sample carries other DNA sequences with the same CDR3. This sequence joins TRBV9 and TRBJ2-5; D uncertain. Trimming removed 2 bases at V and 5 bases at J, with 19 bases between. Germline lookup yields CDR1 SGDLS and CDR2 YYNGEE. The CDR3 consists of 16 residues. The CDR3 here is CASSVRDSQGYETQYF. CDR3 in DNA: TGTGCCAGCAGCGTGAGAGACTCCCAAGGTTATGAGACCCAGTACTTC.

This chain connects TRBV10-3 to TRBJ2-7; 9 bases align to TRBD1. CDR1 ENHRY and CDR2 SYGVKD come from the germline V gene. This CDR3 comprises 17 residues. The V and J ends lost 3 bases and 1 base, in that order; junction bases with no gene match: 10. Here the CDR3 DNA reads TGTGCCATCAGTGAAGCTCCGGGACAGGGTGGATCCTACGAGCAGTACTTC. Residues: CAISEAPGQGGSYEQYF.

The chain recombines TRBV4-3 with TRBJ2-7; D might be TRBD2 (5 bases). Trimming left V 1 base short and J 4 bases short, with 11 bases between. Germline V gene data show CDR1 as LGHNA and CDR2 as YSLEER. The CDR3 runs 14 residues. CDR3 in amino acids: CASSQARDVYEQYF. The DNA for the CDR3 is TGCGCCAGCAGCCAAGCCCGGGATGTATACGAGCAGTACTTC.

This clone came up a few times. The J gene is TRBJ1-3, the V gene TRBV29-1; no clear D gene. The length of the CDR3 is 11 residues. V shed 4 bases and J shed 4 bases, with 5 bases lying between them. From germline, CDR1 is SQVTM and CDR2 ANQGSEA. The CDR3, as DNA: TGCAGCGTTGGTTCAGGAAACACCATATATTTT. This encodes CSVGSGNTIYF.

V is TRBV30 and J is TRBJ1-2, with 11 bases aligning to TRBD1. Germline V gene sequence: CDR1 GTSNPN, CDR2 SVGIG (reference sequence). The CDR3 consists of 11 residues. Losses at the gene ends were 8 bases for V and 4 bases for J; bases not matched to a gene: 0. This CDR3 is CAGTGGYGYTF. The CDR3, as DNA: TGTGCCGGGACAGGGGGCTATGGCTACACCTTC.

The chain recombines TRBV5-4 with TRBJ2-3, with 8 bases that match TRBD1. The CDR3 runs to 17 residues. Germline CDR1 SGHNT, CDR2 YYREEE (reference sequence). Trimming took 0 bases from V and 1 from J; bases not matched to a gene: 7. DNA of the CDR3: TGTGCCAGCAGCTTGGCAGACAGGGGTAGCGGCACAGATACGCAGTATTTT. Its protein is CASSLADRGSGTDTQYF.